This TCR beta chain was found in a study of CD8 T cells in cerebrospinal fluid in Alzheimer's disease. This clonotype counts as large by frequency. TCRdb reanalyzed the 10x single-cell sequencing reads, giving one entry per CDR3 protein sequence and no DNA. Its table lists over 1,000 distinct CDR3 sequences. The TCR was taken from a human donor in good health. Source material: cerebrospinal fluid.

Here the CDR3 reads CASSALGGGDEQYF. The chain has TRBV13 and TRBJ2-7; TCRdb calls TRBD2, which cannot be checked without DNA. The CDR3 is 14 amino acids. Germline-derived CDR1 and CDR2 are PRHDT and FYEKMQ (reference sequence).